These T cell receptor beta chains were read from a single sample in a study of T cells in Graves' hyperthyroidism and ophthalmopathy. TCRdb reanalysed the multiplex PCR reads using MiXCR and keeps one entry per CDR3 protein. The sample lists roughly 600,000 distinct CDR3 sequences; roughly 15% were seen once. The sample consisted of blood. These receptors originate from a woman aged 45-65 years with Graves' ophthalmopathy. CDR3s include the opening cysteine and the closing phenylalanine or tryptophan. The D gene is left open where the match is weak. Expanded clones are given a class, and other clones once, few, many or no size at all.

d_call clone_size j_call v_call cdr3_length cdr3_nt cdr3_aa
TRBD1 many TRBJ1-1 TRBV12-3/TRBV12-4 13 TGTGCCAGCAGTTTTCCCCGGACAGGGCGAGCTTTCTTT CASSFPRTGRAFF
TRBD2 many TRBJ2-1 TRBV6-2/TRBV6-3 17 TGTGCCAGCAGTCGAGGACTAGCGGGAATCTCCTACAATGAGCAGTTCTTC CASSRGLAGISYNEQFF
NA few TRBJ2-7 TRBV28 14 TGTGCCAGCAGTAGAGCAGGAGTAATCGACGAGCAGTACTTC CASSRAGVIDEQYF
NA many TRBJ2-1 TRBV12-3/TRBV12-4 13 TGTGCCAGCAGTACCCCTGGGGACAATGAGCAGTTCTTC CASSTPGDNEQFF
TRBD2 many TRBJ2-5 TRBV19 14 TGTGCCAGCAGTATCAGCGGGAACCAAGAGACCCAGTACTTC CASSISGNQETQYF
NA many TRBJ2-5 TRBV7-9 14 TGTGCCAGCAGCCGACAGTCGCGGCGAGAGACCCAGTACTTC CASSRQSRRETQYF
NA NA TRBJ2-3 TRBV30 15 TGTGCCTGGAGTGTAGACAGCTTTAGCACAGATACGCAGTATTTT CAWSVDSFSTDTQYF
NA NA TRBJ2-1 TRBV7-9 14 TGTGCCAGCAGCTTAGAAGGGCCCTACAATGAGCAGTTCTTC CASSLEGPYNEQFF
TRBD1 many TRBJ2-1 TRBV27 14 TGTGCCAGCAGATTCGACAGGGGGAGCAATGAGCAGTTCTTC CASRFDRGSNEQFF
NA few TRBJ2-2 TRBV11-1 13 TGTGCCAGCACCCCTTTAAACACCGGGGAGCTGTTTTTT CASTPLNTGELFF
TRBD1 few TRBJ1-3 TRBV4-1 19 TGCGCCAGCAGCCAAGTATTGGGACAGGGAAGAAGCTCTGGAAACACCATATATTTT CASSQVLGQGRSSGNTIYF
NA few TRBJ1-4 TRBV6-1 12 TGTGCCAGCAACAGGGCTAATGAAAAACTGTTTTTT CASNRANEKLFF
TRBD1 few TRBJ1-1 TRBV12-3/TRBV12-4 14 TGTGCCAGCAGAGCCGGGACAGGGGGGTTCGGGGCTTTCTTT CASRAGTGGFGAFF
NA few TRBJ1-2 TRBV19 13 TGTGCCAGTAGCCCCTCGGGGCAAAGAGGCTACACCTTC CASSPSGQRGYTF
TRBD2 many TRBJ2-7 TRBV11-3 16 TGTGCCAGCAGCTTAAGCTCAGCGGGAGGGCTCCACGAGCAGTACTTC CASSLSSAGGLHEQYF
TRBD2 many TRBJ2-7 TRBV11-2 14 TGTGCCAGCAGTCAAGCGGGAGGGCCGGACGAGCAGTACTTC CASSQAGGPDEQYF
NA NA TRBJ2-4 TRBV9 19 TGTGCCAGCAGCGTAGGGATAGCGAATGATGGAGGGGACCAAAACATTCAGTACTTC CASSVGIANDGGDQNIQYF
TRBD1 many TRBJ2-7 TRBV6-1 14 TGTGCCAGCACTGATTTCAGACAGGGCTACGAGCAGTACTTC CASTDFRQGYEQYF
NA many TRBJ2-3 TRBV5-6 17 TGTGCCAGCAGCTTGGATTTGACGGGATATCACACAGATACGCAGTATTTT CASSLDLTGYHTDTQYF
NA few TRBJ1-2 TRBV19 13 TGTGCCAGTACCGCTCGGGGGCGGAATGGCTACACCTTC CASTARGRNGYTF
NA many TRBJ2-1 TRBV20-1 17 TGCAGTGCTAGAGATTCTTCGGGCCTACTCACCTACAATGAGCAGTTCTTC CSARDSSGLLTYNEQFF
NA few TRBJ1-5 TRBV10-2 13 TGCGCCAGCTATCGGCAGCTGGGTCAGCCCCAGCATTTT CASYRQLGQPQHF
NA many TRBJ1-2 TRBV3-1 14 TGTGCCAGCAGCACGAATGGGAACGACTATGGCTACACCTTC CASSTNGNDYGYTF
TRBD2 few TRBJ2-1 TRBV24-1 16 TGTGCCACCAGTGATTTCACTAGCGGGAGTCGGGATGAGCAGTTCTTC CATSDFTSGSRDEQFF
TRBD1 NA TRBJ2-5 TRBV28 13 TGTGCCAGCAGTTTTAGTACAGGGGGGACCCAGTACTTC CASSFSTGGTQYF
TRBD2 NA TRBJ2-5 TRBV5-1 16 TGCGCCAGCAGCCCAAACATAGCGGGATTGGCGGAGACCCAGTACTTC CASSPNIAGLAETQYF
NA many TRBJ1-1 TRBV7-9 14 TGTGCCAGCAGGAGTTGGAGGAGGAACACTGAAGCTTTCTTT CASRSWRRNTEAFF
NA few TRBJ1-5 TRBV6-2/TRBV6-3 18 TGTGCCAGCAGTTACTCGGTAGAGGATAAAATACCCTATCAGCCCCAGCATTTT CASSYSVEDKIPYQPQHF
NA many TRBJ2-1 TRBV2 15 TGTGCCAGCAGTGAAGTGGTGGCGGCAGGAACGGGTCAGTTCTTC CASSEVVAAGTGQFF
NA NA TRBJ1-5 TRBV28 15 TGTGCCAGCATACCCCCGGGGGATGGCAATCAGCCCCAGCATTTT CASIPPGDGNQPQHF
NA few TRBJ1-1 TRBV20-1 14 TGCAGTGCCCCGCGAGGGGGGGGTGACACTGAAGCTTTCTTT CSAPRGGGDTEAFF
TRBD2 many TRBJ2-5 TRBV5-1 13 TGTGCCAGCAGCCCGGGGGGAGGAGAGACCCAGTACTTC CASSPGGGETQYF
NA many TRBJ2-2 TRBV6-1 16 TGTGCCAGCAGTGCGGTTGACAGTTTGAACACCGGGGAGCTGTTTTTT CASSAVDSLNTGELFF
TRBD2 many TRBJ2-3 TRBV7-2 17 TGTGCCAGCAGCTATAGAAGACTAGCGGGAAGGCCAGATACGCAGTATTTT CASSYRRLAGRPDTQYF
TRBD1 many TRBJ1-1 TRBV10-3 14 TGTGCCATCAGTGAGGGACAGGGCTGGACTGAAGCTTTCTTT CAISEGQGWTEAFF
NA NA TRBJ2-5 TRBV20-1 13 TGCAGTGCTTCGATATCGGTGCAAGAGACCCAGTACTTC CSASISVQETQYF
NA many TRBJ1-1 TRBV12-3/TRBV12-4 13 TGTGCCAGCAGTTTTGGAGAAAACACTGAAGCTTTCTTT CASSFGENTEAFF
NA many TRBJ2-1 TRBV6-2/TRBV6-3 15 TGTGCCAGCAGTTACCTTACCTACAACAAGAATGAGCAGTTCTTC CASSYLTYNKNEQFF
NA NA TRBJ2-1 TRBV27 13 TGTGCCAGCAGGGGAAGGACGTCCAATGAGCAGTTCTTC CASRGRTSNEQFF
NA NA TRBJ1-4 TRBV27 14 TGTGCCAGCAGTCCCACGGGTTTGTATGAAAAACTGTTTTTT CASSPTGLYEKLFF
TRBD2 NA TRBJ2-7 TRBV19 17 TGTGCCAGTAGTATTAAGGTGACTAGCCGAGTGGAATACGAGCAGTACTTC CASSIKVTSRVEYEQYF
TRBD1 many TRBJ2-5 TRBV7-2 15 TGTGCCAGCAGCTTAGGACAGGGGAAGGGGGAGACCCAGTACTTC CASSLGQGKGETQYF
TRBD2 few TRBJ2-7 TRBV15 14 TGTGCCACCAGCACCTTAGCGGGAGGTAGCGAGCAGTACTTC CATSTLAGGSEQYF
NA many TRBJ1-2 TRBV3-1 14 TGTGCCAGCAGCCAGCGGGGGGCGTTTTATGGCTACACCTTC CASSQRGAFYGYTF
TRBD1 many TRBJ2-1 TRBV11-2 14 TGTGCCAGCAGATACAGGGGCTCCTACAATGAGCAGTTCTTC CASRYRGSYNEQFF
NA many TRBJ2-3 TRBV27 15 TGTGCCAGCAGTTTCGGCGGAGGGGCCGCAGATACGCAGTATTTT CASSFGGGAADTQYF
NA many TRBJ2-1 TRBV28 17 TGTGCCAGCAGTGCACCAAGCAAATCGAGACCCCGCAATGAGCAGTTCTTC CASSAPSKSRPRNEQFF
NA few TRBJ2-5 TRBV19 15 TGTGCCAGTAGTACCTTGCTAGGGGGGGGAGAGACCCAGTACTTC CASSTLLGGGETQYF